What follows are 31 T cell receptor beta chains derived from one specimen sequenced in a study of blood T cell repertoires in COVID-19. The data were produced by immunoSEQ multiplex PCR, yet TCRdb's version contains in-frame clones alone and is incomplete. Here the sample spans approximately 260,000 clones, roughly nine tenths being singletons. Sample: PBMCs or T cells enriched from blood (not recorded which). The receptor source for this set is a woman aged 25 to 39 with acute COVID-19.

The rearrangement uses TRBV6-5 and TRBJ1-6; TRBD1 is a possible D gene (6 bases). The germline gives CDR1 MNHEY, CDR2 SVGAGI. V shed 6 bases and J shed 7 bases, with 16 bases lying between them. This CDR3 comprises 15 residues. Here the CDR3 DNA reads TGTGCCAGCAGCGTTAACCAGGGGCAGAATTCACCCCTCCACTTT. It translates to CASSVNQGQNSPLHF.

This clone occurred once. This CDR3 reads CASSFNEGQPQHF. The CDR3 DNA is TGTGCCAGCAGCTTTAACGAGGGACAGCCCCAGCATTTT. This chain links TRBV7-9 with TRBJ1-5; D uncertain. With 3 bases removed from V and 7 bases from J, the gap between germline ends came to 10 bases. Per germline, CDR1 SEHNR and CDR2 FQNEAQ (reference sequence). The CDR3 has 13 amino acids.

The CDR3 sequence: CASSFRGDRNSPLHF. The CDR3 DNA is TGCGCCAGCAGCTTCAGGGGGGACCGTAATTCACCCCTCCACTTT. The chain uses TRBV5-1 and TRBJ1-6, with TRBD1 matching 7 bases. CDR1 SGHRS and CDR2 YFSETQ come from the germline V gene. The CDR3 consists of 15 residues. The junction had 5 bases not matched to a gene; V was cut back by 2 bases and J by 6 bases. Full variable domain (rest looked up from reference TRBV5-1 and TRBJ1-6): KAGVTQTPRYLIKTRGQQVTLSCSPISGHRSVSWYQQTPGQGLQFLFEYFSETQRNKGNFPGRFSGRQFSNSRSEMNVSTLELGDSALYLCASSFRGDRNSPLHFGNGTRLTVT.

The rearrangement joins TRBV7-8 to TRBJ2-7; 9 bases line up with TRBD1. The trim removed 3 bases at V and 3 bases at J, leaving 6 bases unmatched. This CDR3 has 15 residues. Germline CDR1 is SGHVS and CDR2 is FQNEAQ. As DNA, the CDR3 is TGTGCCAGCAGCTTTAGGACAGGGGCTTTCTACGAGCAGTACTTC. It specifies CASSFRTGAFYEQYF.

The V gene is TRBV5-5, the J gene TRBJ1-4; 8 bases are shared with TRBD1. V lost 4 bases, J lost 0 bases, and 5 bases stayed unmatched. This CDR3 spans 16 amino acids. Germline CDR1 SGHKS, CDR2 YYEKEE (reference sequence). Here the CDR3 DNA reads TGTGCCAGCAGCAGCGGGACAGGAGCAACTAATGAAAAACTGTTTTTT. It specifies CASSSGTGATNEKLFF.

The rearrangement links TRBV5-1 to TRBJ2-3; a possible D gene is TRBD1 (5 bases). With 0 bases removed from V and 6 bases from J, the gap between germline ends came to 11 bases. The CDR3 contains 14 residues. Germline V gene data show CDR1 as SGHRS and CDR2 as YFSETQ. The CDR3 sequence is CASSLDQGTDTQYF. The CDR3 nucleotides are TGCGCCAGCAGCTTGGATCAGGGTACGGATACGCAGTATTTT.

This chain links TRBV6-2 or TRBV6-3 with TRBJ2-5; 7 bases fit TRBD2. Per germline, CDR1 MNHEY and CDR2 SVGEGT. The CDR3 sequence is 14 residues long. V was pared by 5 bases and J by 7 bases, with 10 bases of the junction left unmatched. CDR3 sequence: CASSGLDYIGTQYF. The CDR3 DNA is TGTGCCAGCAGTGGACTAGATTATATCGGGACCCAGTACTTC.

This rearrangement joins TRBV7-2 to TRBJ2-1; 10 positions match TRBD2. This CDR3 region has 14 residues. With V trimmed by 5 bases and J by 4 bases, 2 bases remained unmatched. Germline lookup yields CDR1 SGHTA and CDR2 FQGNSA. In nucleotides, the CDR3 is TGTGCCAGCAGCAGGACTAGCGGTTACAATGAGCAGTTCTTC. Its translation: CASSRTSGYNEQFF.

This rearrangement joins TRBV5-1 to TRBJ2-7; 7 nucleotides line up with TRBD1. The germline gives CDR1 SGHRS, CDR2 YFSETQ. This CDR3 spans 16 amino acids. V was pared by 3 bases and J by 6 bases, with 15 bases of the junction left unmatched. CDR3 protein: CASSYMRVQGPSEQYF. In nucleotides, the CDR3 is TGCGCCAGCAGCTATATGCGGGTACAGGGGCCCAGCGAGCAGTACTTC. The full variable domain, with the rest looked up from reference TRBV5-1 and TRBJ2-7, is KAGVTQTPRYLIKTRGQQVTLSCSPISGHRSVSWYQQTPGQGLQFLFEYFSETQRNKGNFPGRFSGRQFSNSRSEMNVSTLELGDSALYLCASSYMRVQGPSEQYFGPGTRLTVT.

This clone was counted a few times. The CDR3 DNA is TGTGCCAGCAGATCAGACAGAAACACTGAAGCTTTCTTT. Translation: CASRSDRNTEAFF. The chain carries TRBV7-3 and TRBJ1-1; D might be TRBD1 (5 bases). Deletions cut 6 bases from V and 2 bases from J, with 10 bases between. This CDR3 is built from 13 residues. Germline CDR1 SGHTA, CDR2 FQGTGA.

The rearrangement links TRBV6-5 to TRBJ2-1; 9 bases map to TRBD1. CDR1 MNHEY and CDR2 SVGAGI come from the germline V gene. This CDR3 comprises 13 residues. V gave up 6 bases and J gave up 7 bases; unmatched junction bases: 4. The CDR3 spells CASSDRGSNEQFF. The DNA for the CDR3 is TGTGCCAGCAGCGACAGGGGGTCGAATGAGCAGTTCTTC.

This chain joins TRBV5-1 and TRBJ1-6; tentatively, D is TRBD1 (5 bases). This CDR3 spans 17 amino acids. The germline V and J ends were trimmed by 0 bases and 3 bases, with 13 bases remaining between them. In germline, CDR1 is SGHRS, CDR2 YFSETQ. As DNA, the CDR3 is TGCGCCAGCAGCTTGGAGAGGCAGGGTGGCTATAATTCACCCCTCCACTTT. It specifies CASSLERQGGYNSPLHF.

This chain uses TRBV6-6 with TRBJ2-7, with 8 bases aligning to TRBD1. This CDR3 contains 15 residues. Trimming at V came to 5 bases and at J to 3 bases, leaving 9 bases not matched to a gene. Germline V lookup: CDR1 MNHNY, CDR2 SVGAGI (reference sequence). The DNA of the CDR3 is TGTGCCAGCAGTGCTCCGACAGGGGACAGCTACGAGCAGTACTTC. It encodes CASSAPTGDSYEQYF.

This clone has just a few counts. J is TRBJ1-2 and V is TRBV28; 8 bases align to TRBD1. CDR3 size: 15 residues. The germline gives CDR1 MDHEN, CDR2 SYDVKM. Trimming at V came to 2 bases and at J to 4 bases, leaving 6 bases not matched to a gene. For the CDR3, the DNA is TGTGCCAGCAGTTTAACCCGGACAGGGTCCTATGGCTACACCTTC. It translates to CASSLTRTGSYGYTF.

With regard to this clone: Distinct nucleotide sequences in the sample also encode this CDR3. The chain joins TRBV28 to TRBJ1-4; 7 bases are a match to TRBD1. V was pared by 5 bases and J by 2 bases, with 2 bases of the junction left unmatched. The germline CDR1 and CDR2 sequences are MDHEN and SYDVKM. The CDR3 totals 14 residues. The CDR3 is CASSPGQTNEKLFF. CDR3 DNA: TGTGCCAGCAGTCCGGGACAGACTAATGAAAAACTGTTTTTT.

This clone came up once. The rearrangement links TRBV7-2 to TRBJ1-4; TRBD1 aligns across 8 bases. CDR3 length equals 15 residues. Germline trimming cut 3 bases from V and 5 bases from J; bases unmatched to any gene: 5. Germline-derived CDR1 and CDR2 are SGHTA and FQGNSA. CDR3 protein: CASSFDRGGNEKLFF. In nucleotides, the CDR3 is TGTGCCAGCAGCTTCGACAGGGGAGGGAATGAAAAACTGTTTTTT.

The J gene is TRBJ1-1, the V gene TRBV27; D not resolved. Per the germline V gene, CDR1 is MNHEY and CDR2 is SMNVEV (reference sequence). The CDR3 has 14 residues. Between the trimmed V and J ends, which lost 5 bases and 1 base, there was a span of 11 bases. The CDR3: CASSGLGGNTEAFF. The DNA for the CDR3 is TGTGCCAGCAGTGGCCTAGGAGGGAACACTGAAGCTTTCTTT.

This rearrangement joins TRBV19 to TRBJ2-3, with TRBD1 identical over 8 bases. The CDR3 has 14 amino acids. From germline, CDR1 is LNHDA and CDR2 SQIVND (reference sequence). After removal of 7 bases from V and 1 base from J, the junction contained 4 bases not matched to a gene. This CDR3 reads CASTATGGTDTQYF. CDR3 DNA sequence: TGTGCCAGTACCGCGACAGGGGGCACAGATACGCAGTATTTT.

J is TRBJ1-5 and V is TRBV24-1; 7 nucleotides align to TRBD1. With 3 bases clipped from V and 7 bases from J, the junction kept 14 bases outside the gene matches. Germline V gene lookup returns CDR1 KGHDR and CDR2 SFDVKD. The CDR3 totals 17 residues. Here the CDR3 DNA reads TGTGCCACCAGTGATGTCTCCGGGACAGCAGATTCCCAGCCCCAGCATTTT. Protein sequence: CATSDVSGTADSQPQHF.

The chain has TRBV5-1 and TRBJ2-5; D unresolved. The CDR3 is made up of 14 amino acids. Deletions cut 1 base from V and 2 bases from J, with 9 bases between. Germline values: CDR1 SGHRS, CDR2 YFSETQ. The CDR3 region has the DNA TGCGCCAGCAGCTTGTACGACGGGCAAGAGACCCAGTACTTC. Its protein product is CASSLYDGQETQYF.

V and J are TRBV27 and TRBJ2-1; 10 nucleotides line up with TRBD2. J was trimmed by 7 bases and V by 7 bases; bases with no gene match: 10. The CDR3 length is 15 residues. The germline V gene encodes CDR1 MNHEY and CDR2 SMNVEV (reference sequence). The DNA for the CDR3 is TGTGCCAGCACCGTGGGCAGCGGGAGGGCGAATGAGCAGTTCTTC. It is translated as CASTVGSGRANEQFF.

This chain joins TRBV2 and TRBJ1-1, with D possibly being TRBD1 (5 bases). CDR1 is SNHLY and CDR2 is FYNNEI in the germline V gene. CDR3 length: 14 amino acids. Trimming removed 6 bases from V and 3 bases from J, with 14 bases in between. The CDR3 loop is CASRSQVRDTEAFF. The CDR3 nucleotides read TGTGCCAGCAGGTCACAGGTTAGGGACACTGAAGCTTTCTTT.

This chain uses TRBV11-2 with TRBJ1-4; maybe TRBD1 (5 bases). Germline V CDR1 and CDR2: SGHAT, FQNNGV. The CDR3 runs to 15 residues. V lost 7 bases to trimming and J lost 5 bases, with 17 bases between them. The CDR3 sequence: CASTMGGGNNEKLFF. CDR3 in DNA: TGTGCCAGCACCATGGGGGGGGGAAACAATGAAAAACTGTTTTTT.

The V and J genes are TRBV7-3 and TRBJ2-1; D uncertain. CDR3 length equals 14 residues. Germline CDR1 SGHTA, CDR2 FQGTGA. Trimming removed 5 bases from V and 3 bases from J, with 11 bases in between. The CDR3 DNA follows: TGTGCCAGCAGCCTGAATCCTAGCTACAATGAGCAGTTCTTC. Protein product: CASSLNPSYNEQFF.

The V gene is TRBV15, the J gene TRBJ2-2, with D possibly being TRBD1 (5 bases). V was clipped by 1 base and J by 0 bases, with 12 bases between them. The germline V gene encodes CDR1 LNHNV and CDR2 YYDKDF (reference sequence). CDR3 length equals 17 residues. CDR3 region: CATSRGGHRTNTGELFF. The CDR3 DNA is TGTGCCACCAGCAGAGGAGGACACAGGACGAACACCGGGGAGCTGTTTTTT. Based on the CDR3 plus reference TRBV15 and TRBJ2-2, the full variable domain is DAMVIQNPRYQVTQFGKPVTLSCSQTLNHNVMYWYQQKSSQAPKLLFHYYDKDFNNEADTPDNFQSRRPNTSFCFLDIRSPGLGDTAMYLCATSRGGHRTNTGELFFGEGSRLTVL.

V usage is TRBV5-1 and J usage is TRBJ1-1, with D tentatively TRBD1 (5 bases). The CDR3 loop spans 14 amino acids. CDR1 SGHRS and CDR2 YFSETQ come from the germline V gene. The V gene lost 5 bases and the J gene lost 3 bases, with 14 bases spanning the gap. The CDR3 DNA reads TGCGCCAGCAGTGTGGCCGGGGGGGACACTGAAGCTTTCTTT. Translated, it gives CASSVAGGDTEAFF.

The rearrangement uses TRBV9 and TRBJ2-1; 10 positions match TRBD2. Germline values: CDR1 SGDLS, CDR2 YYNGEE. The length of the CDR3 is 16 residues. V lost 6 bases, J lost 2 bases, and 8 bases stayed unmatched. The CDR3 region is CASTGAGGPPYNEQFF. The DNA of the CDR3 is TGTGCCAGCACCGGAGCGGGGGGGCCGCCCTACAATGAGCAGTTCTTC.

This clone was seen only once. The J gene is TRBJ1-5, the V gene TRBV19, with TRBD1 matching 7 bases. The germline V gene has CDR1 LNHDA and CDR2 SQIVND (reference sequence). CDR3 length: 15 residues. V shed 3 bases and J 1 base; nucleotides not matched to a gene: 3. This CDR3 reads CASSIDRVSNQPQHF. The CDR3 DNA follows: TGTGCCAGTAGTATCGACAGGGTGAGCAATCAGCCCCAGCATTTT. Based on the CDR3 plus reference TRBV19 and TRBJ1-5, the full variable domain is DGGITQSPKYLFRKEGQNVTLSCEQNLNHDAMYWYRQDPGQGLRLIYYSQIVNDFQKGDIAEGYSVSREKKESFPLTVTSAQKNPTAFYLCASSIDRVSNQPQHFGDGTRLSIL.

DNA for the CDR3: TGTGCCAGCAGCCCCGTAGCGGGGGGAACAGATACGCAGTATTTT. Protein sequence: CASSPVAGGTDTQYF. The V gene is TRBV5-6, the J gene TRBJ2-3; 10 nucleotides match TRBD2. Germline V gene sequence: CDR1 SGHDT, CDR2 YYEEEE. J was trimmed by 3 bases and V by 4 bases; bases with no gene match: 5. The CDR3 is 15 residues long.

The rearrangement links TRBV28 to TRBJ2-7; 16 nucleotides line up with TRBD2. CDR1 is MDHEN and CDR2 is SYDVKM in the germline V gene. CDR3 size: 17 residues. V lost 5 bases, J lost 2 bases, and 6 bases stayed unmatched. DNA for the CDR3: TGTGCCAGCAGTACACCGGGACTAGCGGGAGGGCCCTACGAGCAGTACTTC. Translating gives CASSTPGLAGGPYEQYF.

CDR3 bases: TGTGCCAGCAGTTTCCCGGGACAGGGGTTCAATGAGCAGTTCTTC. Protein sequence: CASSFPGQGFNEQFF. The rearrangement joins TRBV27 to TRBJ2-1; 10 nucleotides agree with TRBD1. This CDR3 contains 15 residues. J lost 6 bases, V lost 3 bases, and 5 bases had no gene match. Germline values: CDR1 MNHEY, CDR2 SMNVEV (reference sequence).